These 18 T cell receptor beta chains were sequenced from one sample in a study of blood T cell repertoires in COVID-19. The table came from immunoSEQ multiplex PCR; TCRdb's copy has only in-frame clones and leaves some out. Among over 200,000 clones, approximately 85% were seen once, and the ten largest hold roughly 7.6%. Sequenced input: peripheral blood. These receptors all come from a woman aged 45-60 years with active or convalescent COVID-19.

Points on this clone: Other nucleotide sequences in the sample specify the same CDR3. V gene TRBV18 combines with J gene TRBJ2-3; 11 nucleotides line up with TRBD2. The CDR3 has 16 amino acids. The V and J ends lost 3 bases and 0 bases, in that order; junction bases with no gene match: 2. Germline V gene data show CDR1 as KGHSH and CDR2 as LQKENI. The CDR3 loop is CASSPRTSGSTDTQYF. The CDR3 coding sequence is TGTGCCAGCTCACCCCGGACTAGCGGGAGCACAGATACGCAGTATTTT.

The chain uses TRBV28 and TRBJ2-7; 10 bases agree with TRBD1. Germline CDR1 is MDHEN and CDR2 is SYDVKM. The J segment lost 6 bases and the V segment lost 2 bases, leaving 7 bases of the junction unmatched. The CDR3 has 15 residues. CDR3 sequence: CASSLGGQGNSEQYF. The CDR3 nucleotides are TGTGCCAGCAGTTTAGGGGGACAGGGGAACAGCGAGCAGTACTTC.

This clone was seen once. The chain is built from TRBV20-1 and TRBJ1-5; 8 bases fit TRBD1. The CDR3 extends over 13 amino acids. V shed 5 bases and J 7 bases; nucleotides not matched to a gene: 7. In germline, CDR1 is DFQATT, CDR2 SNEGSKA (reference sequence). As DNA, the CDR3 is TGCAGTGCTCGTGGACAGGGTGGGCAGCCCCAGCATTTT. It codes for CSARGQGGQPQHF.

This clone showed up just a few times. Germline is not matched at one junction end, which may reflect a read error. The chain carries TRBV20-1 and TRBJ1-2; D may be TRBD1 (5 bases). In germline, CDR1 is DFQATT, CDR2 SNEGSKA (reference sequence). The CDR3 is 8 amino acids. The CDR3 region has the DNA TGCAGTGCAGGGACTGTCGCCTTC. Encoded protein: CSAGTVAF.

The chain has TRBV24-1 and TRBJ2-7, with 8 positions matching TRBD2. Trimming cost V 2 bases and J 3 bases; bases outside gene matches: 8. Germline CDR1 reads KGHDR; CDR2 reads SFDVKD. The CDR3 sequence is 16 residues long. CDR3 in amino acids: CATSDSASGGLYEQYF. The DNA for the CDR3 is TGTGCCACCAGTGATTCGGCAAGCGGGGGCCTCTACGAGCAGTACTTC.

The CDR3 nucleotides read TGTGCCAGCAGAGGGGGGGACTTGAGGTCACCCCTCCACTTT. This encodes CASRGGDLRSPLHF. This chain uses TRBV4-2 with TRBJ1-6; possibly TRBD1 for D (6 bases). Germline CDR1 and CDR2: LGHNA and YNFKEQ. The CDR3 is made up of 14 amino acids. V lost 6 bases, J lost 10 bases, and 16 bases lay in between.

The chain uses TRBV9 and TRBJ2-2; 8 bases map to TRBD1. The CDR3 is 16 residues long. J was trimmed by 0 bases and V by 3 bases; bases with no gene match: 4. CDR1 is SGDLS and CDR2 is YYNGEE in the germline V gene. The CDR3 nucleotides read TGTGCCAGCAGCGGCCCGGGACAGGCGAACACCGGGGAGCTGTTTTTT. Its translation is CASSGPGQANTGELFF.

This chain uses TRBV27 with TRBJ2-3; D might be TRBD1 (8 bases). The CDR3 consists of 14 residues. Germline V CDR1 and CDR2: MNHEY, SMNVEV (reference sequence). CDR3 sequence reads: CATQGGGAEDTQYF. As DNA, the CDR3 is TGTGCTACACAGGGGGGGGGCGCTGAAGATACGCAGTATTTT.

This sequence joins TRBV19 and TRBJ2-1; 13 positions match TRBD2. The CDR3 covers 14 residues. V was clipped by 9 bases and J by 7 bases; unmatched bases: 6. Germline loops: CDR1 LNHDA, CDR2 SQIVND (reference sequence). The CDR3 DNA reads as TGTGCCAGCGGACTAGCGGGAGTCAGGAATGAGCAGTTCTTC. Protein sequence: CASGLAGVRNEQFF.

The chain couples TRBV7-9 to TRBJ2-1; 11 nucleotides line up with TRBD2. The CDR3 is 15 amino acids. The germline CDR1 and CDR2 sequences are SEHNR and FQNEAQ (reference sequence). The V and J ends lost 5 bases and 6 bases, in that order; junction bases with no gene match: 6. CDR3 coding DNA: TGTGCCAGCAGCGCGGGACTAGCGGAGTCCAATGAGCAGTTCTTC. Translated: CASSAGLAESNEQFF.

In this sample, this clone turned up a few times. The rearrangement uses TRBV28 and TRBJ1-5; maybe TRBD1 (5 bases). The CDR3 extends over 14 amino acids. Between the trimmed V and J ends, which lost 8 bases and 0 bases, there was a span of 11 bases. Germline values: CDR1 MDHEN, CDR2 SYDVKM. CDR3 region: CASQGQYSNQPQHF. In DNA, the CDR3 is TGTGCCAGCCAAGGACAATATAGCAATCAGCCCCAGCATTTT. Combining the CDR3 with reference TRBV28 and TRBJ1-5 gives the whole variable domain DVKVTQSSRYLVKRTGEKVFLECVQDMDHENMFWYRQDPGLGLRLIYFSYDVKMKEKGDIPEGYSVSREKKERFSLILESASTNQTSMYLCASQGQYSNQPQHFGDGTRLSIL.

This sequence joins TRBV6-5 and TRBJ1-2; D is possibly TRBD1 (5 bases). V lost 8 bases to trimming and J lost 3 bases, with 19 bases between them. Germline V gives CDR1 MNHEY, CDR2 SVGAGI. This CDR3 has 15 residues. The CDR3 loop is CASLPGVAGHYGYTF. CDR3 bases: TGTGCCAGCCTTCCGGGGGTGGCCGGGCACTATGGCTACACCTTC.

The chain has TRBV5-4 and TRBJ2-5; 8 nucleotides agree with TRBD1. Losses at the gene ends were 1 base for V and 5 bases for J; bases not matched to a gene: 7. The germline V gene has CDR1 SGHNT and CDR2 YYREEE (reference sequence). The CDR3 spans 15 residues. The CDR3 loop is CASSLRGQGVETQYF. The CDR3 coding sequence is TGTGCCAGCAGCTTGAGAGGACAGGGTGTGGAGACCCAGTACTTC.

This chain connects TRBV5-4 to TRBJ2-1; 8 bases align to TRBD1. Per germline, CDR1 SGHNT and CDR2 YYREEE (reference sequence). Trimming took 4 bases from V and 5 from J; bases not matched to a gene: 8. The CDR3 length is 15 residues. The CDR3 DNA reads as TGTGCCAGCAGCCCCGGGACAGGCGGTAACAATGAGCAGTTCTTC. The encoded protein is CASSPGTGGNNEQFF.

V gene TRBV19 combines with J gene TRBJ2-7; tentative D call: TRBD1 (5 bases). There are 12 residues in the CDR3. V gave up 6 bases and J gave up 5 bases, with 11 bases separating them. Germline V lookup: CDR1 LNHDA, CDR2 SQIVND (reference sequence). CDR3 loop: CASSPRQNEQYF. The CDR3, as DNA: TGTGCCAGTAGCCCCCGACAGAACGAGCAGTACTTC.

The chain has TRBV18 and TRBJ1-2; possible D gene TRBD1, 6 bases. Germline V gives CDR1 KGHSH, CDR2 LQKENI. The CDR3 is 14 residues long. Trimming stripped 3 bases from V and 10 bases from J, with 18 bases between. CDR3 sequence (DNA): TGTGCCAGCTCACCCGCGAACAGGGATCCTGACTACACCTTC. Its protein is CASSPANRDPDYTF.

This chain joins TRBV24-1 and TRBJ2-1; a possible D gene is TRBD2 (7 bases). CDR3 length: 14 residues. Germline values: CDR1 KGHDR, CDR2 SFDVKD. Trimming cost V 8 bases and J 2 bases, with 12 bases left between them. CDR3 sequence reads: CATTGGPAYNEQFF. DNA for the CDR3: TGTGCCACCACCGGGGGGCCCGCCTACAATGAGCAGTTCTTC.

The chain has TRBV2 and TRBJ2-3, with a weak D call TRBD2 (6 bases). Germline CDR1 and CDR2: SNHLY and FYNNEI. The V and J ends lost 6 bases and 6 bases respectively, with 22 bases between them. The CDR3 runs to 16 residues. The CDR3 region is CASRGLVAAGLDTQYF. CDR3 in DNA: TGTGCCAGCAGGGGGCTGGTAGCGGCCGGGTTGGATACGCAGTATTTT. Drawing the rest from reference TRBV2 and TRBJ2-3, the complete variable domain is EPEVTQTPSHQVTQMGQEVILRCVPISNHLYFYWYRQILGQKVEFLVSFYNNEISEKSEIFDDQFSVERPDGSNFTLKIRSTKLEDSAMYFCASRGLVAAGLDTQYFGPGTRLTVL.